This T cell receptor (beta chain) was profiled in a study of T cell changes during pregnancy in multiple sclerosis (dated by TCRdb to the late 2010s). Regarding the study in general: In women with multiple sclerosis, the researchers looked at how the T cell repertoire shifted as pregnancy progressed.

The CDR1 and CDR2 encoded by the germline V gene (reference sequence) are LNHDA and SQIVND. At the junction V is shortened by 3 bases and J by 3 bases, with 9 bases in between. The CDR3 runs 13 residues from the cysteine to the phenylalanine. Left in the record is the CDR3 DNA by itself, 39 bases read in frame from the first base. As to this clone: What this receptor recognizes is not known. The sample holds no much larger clone one base away, and base qualities are not on file.

Libraries came from the immunoSEQ multiplex PCR assay. This immuneACCESS table, as held by TCRdb, lists in-frame sequences with V and J called but not all clones. Of the missing ones, under half trace to an unresolved V gene in checked studies; the others have no known cause. This sample holds 85,000 to 100,000 clones; roughly 92% were observed only once. Approximately 2.2% of the sample rests with the top ten. The chain is assembled from TRBV19 and TRBJ2-7; no D gene can be assigned with confidence. Here the sequenced sample was peripheral blood, taken after pregnancy. This TCR derives from a female donor with multiple sclerosis, enrolled in a pregnancy study. The CDR3: CASSMERLYEQYF. The sequenced DNA: TGTGCCAGTAGTATGGAGAGGCTCTACGAGCAGTACTTC.